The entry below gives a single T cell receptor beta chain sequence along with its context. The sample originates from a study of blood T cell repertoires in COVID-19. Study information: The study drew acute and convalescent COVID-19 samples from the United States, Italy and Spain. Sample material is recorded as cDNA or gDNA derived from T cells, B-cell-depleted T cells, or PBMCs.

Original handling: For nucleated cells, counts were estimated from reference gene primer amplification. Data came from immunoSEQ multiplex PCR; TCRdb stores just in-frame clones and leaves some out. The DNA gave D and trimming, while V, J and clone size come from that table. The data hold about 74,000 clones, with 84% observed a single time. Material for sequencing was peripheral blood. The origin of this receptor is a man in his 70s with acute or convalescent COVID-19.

The DNA for the CDR3 is TGTGCCAGCAGCCGACCCACTAGGGCCACCTACAATGAGCAGTTCTTC. It yields the protein CASSRPTRATYNEQFF. The V call is TRBV6-6, the J call TRBJ2-1; D possibly corresponds to TRBD2 (5 bases). The V end was cut by 6 bases, the J end by 2 bases, with 17 bases between. CDR3 length: 16 residues. The germline V gene has CDR1 MNHNY and CDR2 SVGAGI (reference sequence).